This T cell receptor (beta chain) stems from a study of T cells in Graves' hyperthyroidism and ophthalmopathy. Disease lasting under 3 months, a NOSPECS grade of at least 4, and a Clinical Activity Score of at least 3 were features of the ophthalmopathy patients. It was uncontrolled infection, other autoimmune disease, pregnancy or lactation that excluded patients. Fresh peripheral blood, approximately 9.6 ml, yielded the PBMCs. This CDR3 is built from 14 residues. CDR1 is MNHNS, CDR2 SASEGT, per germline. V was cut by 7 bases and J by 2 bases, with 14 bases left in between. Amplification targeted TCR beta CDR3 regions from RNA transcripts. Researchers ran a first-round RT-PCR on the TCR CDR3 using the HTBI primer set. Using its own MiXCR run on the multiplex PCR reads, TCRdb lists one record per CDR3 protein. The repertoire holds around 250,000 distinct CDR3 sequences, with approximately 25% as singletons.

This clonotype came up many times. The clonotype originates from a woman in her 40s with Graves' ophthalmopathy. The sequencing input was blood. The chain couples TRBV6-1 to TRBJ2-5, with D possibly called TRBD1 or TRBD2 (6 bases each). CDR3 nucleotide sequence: TGTGCCAGCATAAAAGGGGGAGGTCAAGAGACCCAGTACTTC. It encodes CASIKGGGQETQYF.